This TCR beta chain was recorded in a study of beta chain features in type 1 diabetes. General observations from the study: In every one of the four CD4+ subsets, TCRB CDR3s were moderately but significantly shorter in Type 1 diabetes patients. HLA effects on TCRB rearrangement stayed unresolved here.

Each sorted population was over 95% pure. This clone was seen a few times. As yet, its antigen is unknown. An end of the junction differs from the germline gene, which may be a read error. Sequencing targeted expressed TCRB transcripts, as all isolated RNA had been reverse transcribed. The read count averaged roughly 3.5 million across naive, central memory and regulatory T cell samples. TCRdb's table, derived via immunoSEQ multiplex PCR, lists solely in-frame clones and lacks some. The table lists roughly 150,000 clones, roughly 9% of them singletons. The CDR3 contains 12 residues. Germline V gene data show CDR1 as SEHNR and CDR2 as FQNEAQ (reference sequence).

The clonotype originates from a woman under 40 with type 1 diabetes. This rearrangement joins TRBV7-9 to TRBJ2-7; D remains unclear. Sequenced material: central memory CD4+ T cells from blood. The CDR3 sequence: CASRDDSNEQYF. CDR3 coding DNA: TGTGCCAGCAGGGATGACTCCAACGAGCAGTACTTC.